This T cell receptor (beta chain) was documented in a study of blood T cell repertoires in COVID-19 (dated by TCRdb to the early 2020s). With regard to the full study: Samples covering the acute and convalescent phases of COVID-19 were provided by collaborators in the United States, Italy and Spain. Samples came from the ongoing ImmuneRACE study (first 160 participants) plus 1,254 subjects from 6 global collaborators. Nearly every sample came with metadata listing a de-identified subject ID, COVID-19 status, age in years and sex. The repertoires were made available in a free public database intended to serve as a resource for research on the immune response to SARS-CoV-2. The material from the prospective study consisted of cDNA or gDNA derived from T cells, B-cell-depleted T cells, or PBMCs. Subjects who had been exposed to COVID-19, were actively infected with it, or had recovered from it provided the deeply sampled blood TCRbeta repertoires that made up the dataset. Where HLA class I and class II types were available, the types were taken from metadata supplied by the sample provider, not from assay-based typing. Here is what the overall study found, with its caveats: Clinical and demographic metadata were provided uncurated, with the amount varying by source and participant.

The collaborating institutions used their own protocols to collect whole blood in K2EDTA tubes. For TCRbeta analysis, collaborators shipped samples as frozen whole blood, isolated PBMCs, or DNA extracted from either of those sample types. Including the terminal cysteine and phenylalanine, the CDR3 comprises 14 residues. The only DNA kept is the CDR3, 42 bases in frame from the first base. The V and J ends are trimmed by 3 bases and 0 bases, leaving 7 bases between them. The germline V gene supplies CDR1 SGHVS and CDR2 FQNEAQ. TCRbeta CDR3 regions were amplified from genomic DNA by means of the immunoSEQ Assay, a bias-controlled multiplex PCR. The authors processed their data as follows. Nucleated cell counts per sample were estimated from amplification of reference gene primers within the assay. To quantify the absolute abundance of each unique TCRbeta CDR3 rearrangement, sequence reads were collapsed and filtered. Productive Simpson clonality was computed per sample as the square root of Simpson's diversity index over productive rearrangements. TCRdb provides this immuneACCESS table in a form limited to in-frame rearrangements. Some clones are lacking; in checked studies, under half of them reflect an unresolved V gene, and why the rest are absent is not known. V and J calls and clone size are given by that table; D and trimming were obtained from the DNA. Here the sample has hundreds of thousands of clones; approximately 90% occur a single time. The ten largest make up less than 0.75% of the sample.

Worth noting for this clone: Its target antigen remains unknown. Within one base of it there is no much larger clone, and no base qualities were kept.

The chain links TRBV7-8 with TRBJ2-3; no D gene can be assigned with confidence. Specimen: peripheral blood. The clonotype comes from a man in his forties or fifties with acute or convalescent COVID-19. The nucleotide sequence is given as TGTGCCAGCAGCTTTCAGGCTAGCACAGATACGCAGTATTTT. It is translated as CASSFQASTDTQYF.